The sample holds a few counts of the clone carrying this T cell receptor (beta chain). Its target is unknown. This CDR3 fails to terminate in the conserved phenylalanine or tryptophan, so it likely reflects a read error. The data originate from a study of blood T cells in healthy people across ages. A sample-barcoded 5' primer and a J-beta primer mix were used in a second PCR of about 6 to 12 cycles. TCRdb re-called the 5' RACE reads through MiXCR, storing one row per CDR3 protein. The sample includes roughly 500,000 distinct CDR3 sequences, approximately 25% seen only once; the top ten take less than 20%. The draw of peripheral blood yielded roughly 9.1 milliliters from each donor. Germline V CDR1 and CDR2: SGHRS, YFSETQ. This CDR3 region has 16 residues. V shed 2 bases and J 1 base; nucleotides not matched to a gene: 7. Study-level points and caveats: As age increased, TCR beta diversity per million T cells fell in a roughly linear fashion. TCR beta diversity correlated strongly with naive T cell percentage. Greater diversity and more naive CD4+ cells were seen in long-lived donors than in aged donors.

This sequence originates from a woman aged 70-85 years in good health. The V call is TRBV5-1, the J call TRBJ2-7, with TRBD1 matching over 9 bases. What was sequenced was blood. CDR3 in amino acids: CASSFDPGTGSYEQYL. The CDR3 bases are TGCGCCAGCAGCTTTGACCCCGGGACAGGGTCCTACGAGCAGTACCTC.